This T cell receptor beta chain was found in a study of OX40 agonist ivuxolimab in advanced cancers. Trimming removed 0 bases at V and 0 bases at J, with 8 bases between. This CDR3 spans 15 amino acids. Per germline, CDR1 KGHSH and CDR2 LQKENI. Sequencing used immunoSEQ multiplex PCR; TCRdb keeps in-frame clones, though not all of them. The top ten hold approximately 0.99% of the sample, which has about 140,000 clones, approximately 90% seen once. General study findings and limits: Among the lowest peripheral clonal expansion occurred in 0.1-3.0 mg/kg partial responders. The mean number of expanded clones was higher in CD8+ T cells than in CD4+.

In the case of this clone: No antigen is known for it.

J is TRBJ1-1 and V is TRBV18; D gene unclear. The sample was CD4+ or CD8+ T cells sorted from blood, taken in a trial of the OX40 agonist ivuxolimab. The receptor's source is an adult with an advanced solid tumor such as melanoma, head and neck, liver or kidney cancer. The chain's CDR3 is CASSPPPGLNTEAFF. The CDR3 bases are TGTGCCAGCTCACCACCCCCGGGTTTGAACACTGAAGCTTTCTTT.